This TCR beta chain originates from a study of Ad26.COV2.S vaccination and SARS-CoV-2 variants. Looking at the study overall: Doses of Ad26.COV2.S were injected into muscle once or twice, 56 days apart. General study findings and limits: People who got the vaccine had more spike-specific TCR breadth than people who got placebo. Post-vaccination breadth of spike-specific CD8+ and CD4+ T cell responses was reportedly substantial.

The table came from immunoSEQ multiplex PCR; TCRdb's copy has only in-frame clones and leaves some out. The sample lists some 460,000 clones; roughly nine tenths were seen once. This sample's treatment: 15 to 20 received Ad26.COV2.S at low or high dose, single or two shots; several received placebo; per-sample allocation not given. Day 63 following the first vaccine or placebo injection was when the samples were taken. As regards this clone: Its cognate antigen is unknown.

The receptor was isolated from a person between 18 and 60 years old who received the Ad26.COV2.S COVID-19 vaccine or a placebo. Specimen: peripheral blood, collected in a trial of Ad26.COV2.S vaccine versus placebo.

The CDR3 bases are TGTGCCAGCAGCTTAGGCCTAGCGGAGCAAGAGACCCAGTACTTC. This gives the protein CASSLGLAEQETQYF. This chain links TRBV7-2 with TRBJ2-5, with 7 bases that match TRBD2. CDR1 and CDR2 from the germline V gene are SGHTA and FQGNSA. There are 15 residues in the CDR3. Trimming took 1 base from V and 2 from J; bases not matched to a gene: 4. Full variable domain (outside the CDR3, taken from reference TRBV7-2 and TRBJ2-5): GAGVSQSPSNKVTEKGKDVELRCDPISGHTALYWYRQSLGQGLEFLIYFQGNSAPDKSGLPSDRFSAERTGGSVSTLTIQRTQQEDSAVYLCASSLGLAEQETQYFGPGTRLLVL.